A single sample is the source of the 2 T cell receptor beta chains below, sequenced in a study of blood T cell repertoires in COVID-19. Sequenced by immunoSEQ multiplex PCR; TCRdb stores in-frame clones only, minus some. The data show 150,000 to 200,000 clones, around 86% seen once. The sample consisted of peripheral blood. These receptors were obtained from a woman of 80 years or more with COVID-19, enrolled during active disease.

The rearrangement joins TRBV10-2 to TRBJ2-7; D not certain. Germline CDR1 and CDR2: WSHSY and SAAADI. CDR3 length: 13 amino acids. V was trimmed by 4 bases and J by 5 bases, leaving 12 bases between them. The CDR3 nucleotides read TGCGCCAGCAGTGTCGTAGAAAACCACGAGCAGTACTTC. It encodes CASSVVENHEQYF.

The gene calls are TRBV7-8 and TRBJ2-7, with a tentative D call TRBD2 (6 bases). Germline V gene lookup returns CDR1 SGHVS and CDR2 FQNEAQ. The CDR3 has 14 amino acids. The V end was cut by 5 bases, the J end by 6 bases, with 17 bases between. The DNA of the CDR3 is TGTGCCAGCAGCGTACCTCCTGGAGGGCGCGAGCAGTACTTC. It yields the protein CASSVPPGGREQYF.